This note documents a single T cell receptor beta chain sequence. Deletions cut 5 bases from V and 4 bases from J, with 12 bases between. The CDR3 covers 14 residues. From germline, CDR1 is SGHDN and CDR2 FVKESK. This sample is drawn from a study of blood T cell repertoires in COVID-19. Methods used by the authors: Using reference gene primer amplification, nucleated cell counts were estimated. TCRdb keeps only in-frame clones here, not all; method: immunoSEQ multiplex PCR. V and J calls plus clone size are reproduced from that table; the DNA served to infer D and trimming. The repertoire consists of about 87,000 clones, with around 86% occurring once and the leading ten covering about 5%.

The receptor comes from a woman of 80 years or more with acute or convalescent COVID-19. Sequencing used peripheral blood. The chain has TRBV14 and TRBJ1-3, with D maybe TRBD1 (5 bases). Here the CDR3 reads CASSRQGFGNTIYF. The DNA of the CDR3 is TGTGCCAGCAGCAGGCAGGGTTTCGGAAACACCATATATTTT.